This is a list of T cell receptor beta chains from one sample in a study of vaccination and CD4 T cells after COVID-19. TCRdb passed the PCR reads through MiXCR, listing each CDR3 protein once. The data show 6,500 to 7,500 distinct CDR3 sequences, 24% seen once. What these receptors recognize is not known. The sequencing sample was made of CD4+ T cells from blood, cultured in vitro. The receptors derive from a human donor in good health. Both conserved end residues are part of each CDR3. Each record gives: clone size, V gene, CDR3 protein. Clone sizes are given selectively: once, few, many, or a class where the clone is expanded.

few,TRBV7-3,CASSQARNTEAFF
.,TRBV30,CAWSVGDEQYF
few,TRBV7-9,CASSHGDSPLHF
.,TRBV6-1,CASRARGDNQPQHF
.,TRBV12-3/TRBV12-4,CASSWGTGQPQHF
.,TRBV6-1,CASSPGEYTFLF
.,TRBV12-3/TRBV12-4,CASSYLRSGGKDTQYF
few,TRBV20-1,CSARFPWTSGYLYQETQYF
.,TRBV20-1,CSARSGEETQYF
.,TRBV6-1,CASRGSTDTQYF
few,TRBV7-9,CASSLAPEEYYEQYF
few,TRBV29-1,CSVLREMNTEAFF
.,TRBV5-4,CASSRGLAGGDSYNEQFF
.,TRBV2,CASRRQTYEQYF
.,TRBV7-2,CASSPLSWNQPQHF
.,TRBV27,CASSRLAGSWGEQYF
.,TRBV19,CASSIPGLYTGELFF
few,TRBV6-1,CATTPGTPPRRIGYTF
few,TRBV6-1,CASKGASGSSYEQYF
few,TRBV20-1,CSARDRSWVGNTIYF
few,TRBV5-1,CASSLGLAGGREQYF
.,TRBV12-3/TRBV12-4,CASSFQGANSPLHF
.,TRBV20-1,CSATGQGEQFF
.,TRBV6-1,CASSEPSPLHF
few,TRBV20-1,CSAPGTGIYEQYF